These 9 T cell receptor beta chains share one sample of origin, sequenced in a study of blood T cell repertoires in COVID-19. Sequencing used immunoSEQ multiplex PCR; TCRdb keeps in-frame clones, though not all of them. Seen here are about 240,000 clones, more than 75% observed once, and the top ten hold about 12%. Sequencing was done on a sample of peripheral blood. These receptors all come from a man aged 80 or over with acute or convalescent COVID-19.

The V call is TRBV6-4, the J call TRBJ2-3; 11 bases are shared with TRBD2. Germline CDR1 is MRHNA and CDR2 is SNTAGT. The CDR3 extends over 19 amino acids. J gave up 3 bases and V 4 bases, and 15 bases lay outside the gene matches. This CDR3 is CASSGGPGNSGGGTDTQYF. The CDR3 DNA is TGTGCCAGCAGTGGAGGCCCCGGGAATAGCGGGGGGGGGACAGATACGCAGTATTTT.

The V gene is TRBV25-1, the J gene TRBJ1-2; the match to TRBD1 covers 9 bases. Per germline, CDR1 MGHDK and CDR2 SYGVNS. V dropped 10 bases and J dropped 3; count of bases not matched to a gene: 3. The CDR3 extends over 12 amino acids. The CDR3 spells CATRQGDYGYTF. The CDR3 DNA reads as TGTGCCACCAGACAGGGGGACTATGGCTACACCTTC.

The chain joins TRBV5-1 to TRBJ2-2; maybe TRBD2 (6 bases). The length of the CDR3 is 16 residues. Germline lookup yields CDR1 SGHRS and CDR2 YFSETQ. V was clipped by 4 bases and J by 3 bases, with 16 bases between them. Here the CDR3 reads CASSPGPGRDTGELFF. In DNA form, the CDR3 reads TGCGCCAGCAGCCCGGGGCCCGGGAGAGACACCGGGGAGCTGTTTTTT.

The J gene is TRBJ1-1, the V gene TRBV5-1; TRBD1 matches 8 bases. V lost 5 bases, J lost 2 bases, and 8 bases stayed unmatched. CDR1 SGHRS and CDR2 YFSETQ come from the germline V gene. CDR3 size: 15 residues. The CDR3 region has the DNA TGCGCCAGCAGTTGGGACAGGTCGGGAAACACTGAAGCTTTCTTT. Translation gives CASSWDRSGNTEAFF.

This chain connects TRBV11-2 to TRBJ2-1; tentative D call: TRBD2 (6 bases). This CDR3 is 16 amino acids long. V was shortened by 0 bases and J by 4 bases, with 13 bases between the two germline ends. The germline V gene encodes CDR1 SGHAT and CDR2 FQNNGV. In DNA form, the CDR3 reads TGTGCCAGCAGCTTAGATCTGCAAGCGGGTTACAATGAGCAGTTCTTC. It translates to CASSLDLQAGYNEQFF.

V and J are TRBV18 and TRBJ2-7; 11 nucleotides line up with TRBD2. Trimming took 6 bases from V and 2 from J; bases not matched to a gene: 9. From germline, CDR1 is KGHSH and CDR2 LQKENI. The CDR3 extends over 16 amino acids. Written as DNA, the CDR3 is TGTGCCAGCTCGACAAGTGTAGCGGGAGGGCCCTACGAGCAGTACTTC. Protein: CASSTSVAGGPYEQYF.

The V and J genes are TRBV19 and TRBJ2-5; D remains unclear. The germline gives CDR1 LNHDA, CDR2 SQIVND (reference sequence). The CDR3 has 13 residues. V lost 4 bases and J 5 bases, leaving 11 bases between the germline ends. CDR3 sequence reads: CASSTHPGETQYF. CDR3 nucleotide sequence: TGTGCCAGTAGTACCCACCCCGGGGAGACCCAGTACTTC.

The chain combines TRBV19 with TRBJ1-1, with 10 positions matching TRBD1. The V and J ends lost 7 bases and 3 bases, in that order; junction bases with no gene match: 17. CDR3 length: 18 residues. The germline CDR1 and CDR2 sequences are LNHDA and SQIVND (reference sequence). CDR3 nucleotide sequence: TGTGCCAGTATAAGAATAGACAGGGGGCTGAGTGGGGACACTGAAGCTTTCTTT. This codes for CASIRIDRGLSGDTEAFF.

The chain couples TRBV5-1 to TRBJ2-1; TRBD2 aligns across 9 bases. This CDR3 comprises 14 residues. Germline CDR1 and CDR2: SGHRS and YFSETQ. J was trimmed by 10 bases and V by 7 bases; bases with no gene match: 12. CDR3 bases: TGCGCCAGCCAGCCCTTAGCGGGAGAAGGGGAGCAGTTCTTC. This gives the protein CASQPLAGEGEQFF.